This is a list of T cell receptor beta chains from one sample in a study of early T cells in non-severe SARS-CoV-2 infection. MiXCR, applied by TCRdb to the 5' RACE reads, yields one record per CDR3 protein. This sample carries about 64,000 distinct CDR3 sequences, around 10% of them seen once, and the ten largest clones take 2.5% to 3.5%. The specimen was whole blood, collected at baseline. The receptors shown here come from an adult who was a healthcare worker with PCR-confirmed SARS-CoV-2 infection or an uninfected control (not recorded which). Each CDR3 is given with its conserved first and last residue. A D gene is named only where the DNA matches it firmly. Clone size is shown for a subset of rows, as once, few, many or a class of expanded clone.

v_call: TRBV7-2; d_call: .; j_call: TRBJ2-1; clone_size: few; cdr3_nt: TGTGCCAGCAGTCTCACCCTTGGGACACCCAATCGTGGCAATGAGCAGTTCTTC; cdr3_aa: CASSLTLGTPNRGNEQFF
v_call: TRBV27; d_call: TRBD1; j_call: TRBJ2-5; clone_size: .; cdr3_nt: TGTGCCAGCAGTTTCTCGGGACAGGGGGGAGAGACCCAGTACTTC; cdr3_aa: CASSFSGQGGETQYF
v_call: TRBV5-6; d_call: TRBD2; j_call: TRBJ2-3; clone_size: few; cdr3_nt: TGTGCCAGCAGCGGGACTATAACAGATACGCAGTATTTT; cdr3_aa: CASSGTITDTQYF
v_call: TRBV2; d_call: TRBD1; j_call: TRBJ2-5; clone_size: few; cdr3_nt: TGTGCCACCCCCCACCGGGACAGGGGGCTGGAGACCCAGTACTTC; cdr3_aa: CATPHRDRGLETQYF
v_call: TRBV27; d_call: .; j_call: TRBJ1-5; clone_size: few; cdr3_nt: TGTGCCAGCAGTTTATCGTGGCATCAGCCCCAGCATTTT; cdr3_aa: CASSLSWHQPQHF
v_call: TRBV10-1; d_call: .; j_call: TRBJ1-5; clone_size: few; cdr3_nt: TGCGCCAGCAGTGAGTCTTTATTTAGGGACAGCAATCAGCCCCAGCATTTT; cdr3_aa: CASSESLFRDSNQPQHF
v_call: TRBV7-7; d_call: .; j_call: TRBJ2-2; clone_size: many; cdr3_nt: TGTGCTAGCAGCTCCTCGGGACTCGTCAACACCGGGGAGCTGTTTTTT; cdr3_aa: CASSSSGLVNTGELFF
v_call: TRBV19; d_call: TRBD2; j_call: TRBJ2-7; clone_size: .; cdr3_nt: TGTGCCAGTAGACTTATAGCGGGGGGACCCTACGAGCAGTACTTC; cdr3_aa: CASRLIAGGPYEQYF
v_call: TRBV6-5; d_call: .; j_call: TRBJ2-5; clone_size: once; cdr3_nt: TGTGCCAGCAGTGCCTGGGGGAGAGGTAAAGGGGGAGAGACCCAGTACTTC; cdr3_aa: CASSAWGRGKGGETQYF
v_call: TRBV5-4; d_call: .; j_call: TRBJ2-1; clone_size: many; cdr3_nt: TGTGCCAGCAGCTTGGGAGCGGCACGCCCCTACAATGAGCAGTTCTTC; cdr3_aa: CASSLGAARPYNEQFF
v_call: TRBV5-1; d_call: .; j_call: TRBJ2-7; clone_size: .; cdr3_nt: TGCGCCAGCAGCTTGTTGCGGGACTCATCCTACGAGCAGTACTTC; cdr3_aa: CASSLLRDSSYEQYF
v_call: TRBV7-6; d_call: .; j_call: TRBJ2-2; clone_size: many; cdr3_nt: TGTGCCAGCAGCCAGGGAGCAGGGACCGGGGAGCTGTTTTTT; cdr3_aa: CASSQGAGTGELFF
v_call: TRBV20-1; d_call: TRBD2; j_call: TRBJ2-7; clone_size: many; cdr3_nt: TGCAGTGCTCCCTCAGCGGGGGGATTGCGGGAGCAGTACTTC; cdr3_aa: CSAPSAGGLREQYF
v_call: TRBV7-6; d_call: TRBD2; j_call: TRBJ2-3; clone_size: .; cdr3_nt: TGTGCCAGCAGCTTAGGGACTAGCGGTGCAGATACGCAGTATTTT; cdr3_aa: CASSLGTSGADTQYF
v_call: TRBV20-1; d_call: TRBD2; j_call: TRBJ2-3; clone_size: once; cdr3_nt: TGCAGTGCTAGCCAGACTAGCGGTCCTAGCACAGATACGCAGTATTTT; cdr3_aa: CSASQTSGPSTDTQYF
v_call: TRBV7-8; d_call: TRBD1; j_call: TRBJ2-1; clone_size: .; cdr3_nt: TGTGCCAGCAGCTTACGCAGGGAGGGTCAGGACAGGGGAAGACAAAGTGAGCAGTTCTTC; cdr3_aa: CASSLRREGQDRGRQSEQFF
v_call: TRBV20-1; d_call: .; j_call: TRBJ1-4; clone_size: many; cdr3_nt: TGCAGTGCTAGAGGGGCCGGAAGCTCTGCAACTAATGAAAAACTGTTTTTT; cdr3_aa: CSARGAGSSATNEKLFF
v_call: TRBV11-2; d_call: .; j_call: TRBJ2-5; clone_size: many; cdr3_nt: TGTGCCAGCATCCCCGACAGCCAAGAGACCCAGTACTTC; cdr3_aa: CASIPDSQETQYF
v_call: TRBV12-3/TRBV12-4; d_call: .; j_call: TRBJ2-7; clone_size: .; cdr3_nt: TGTGCCAGCAGTTCGCGGGCGCGGCAGGGAAGGGACGAGCAGTACTTC; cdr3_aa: CASSSRARQGRDEQYF
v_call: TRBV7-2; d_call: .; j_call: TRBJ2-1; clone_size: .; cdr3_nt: TGTGCCAGCAGCTTACTCGGCGGGGCTGGTTACAATGAGCAGTTCTTC; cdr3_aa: CASSLLGGAGYNEQFF
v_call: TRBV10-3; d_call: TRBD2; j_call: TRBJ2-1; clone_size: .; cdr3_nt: TGTGCCATCAGTGGGTCTAGCGGGGCCAACAATGAGCAGTTCTTC; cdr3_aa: CAISGSSGANNEQFF
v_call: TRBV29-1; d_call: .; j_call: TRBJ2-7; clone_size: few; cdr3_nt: TGCAGCGCCCGCGGGACTGTCTACGAGCAGTACTTC; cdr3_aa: CSARGTVYEQYF
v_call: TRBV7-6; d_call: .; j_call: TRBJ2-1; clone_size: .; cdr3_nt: TGTGCCAGTGCAGGGGTGAAGAATGAGCAGTTCTTC; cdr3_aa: CASAGVKNEQFF
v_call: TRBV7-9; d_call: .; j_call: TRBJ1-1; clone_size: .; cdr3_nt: TGTGCCAGCAGCTTAGGCCCGAGGGAGGCTTTCTTT; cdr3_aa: CASSLGPREAFF
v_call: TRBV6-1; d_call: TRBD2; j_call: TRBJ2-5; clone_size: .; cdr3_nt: TGTGCCAGTGCGGGGGGCCCGGAAGAGACCCAGTACTTC; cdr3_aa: CASAGGPEETQYF
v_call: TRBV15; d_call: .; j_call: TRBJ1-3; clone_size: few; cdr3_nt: TGTGCCACCAGCAGAGGAAAGGCGAACTCTGGAAACACCATATATTTT; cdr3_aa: CATSRGKANSGNTIYF
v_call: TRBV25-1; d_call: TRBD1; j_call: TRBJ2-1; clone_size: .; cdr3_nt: TGTGCCAGCAGTGGACAGGGCGCCCTGGATGAGCAGTTCTTC; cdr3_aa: CASSGQGALDEQFF
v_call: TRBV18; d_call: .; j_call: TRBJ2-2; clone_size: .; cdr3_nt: TGTGCCAGCTCACCACAGGGAAGCACCGGGGAGCTGTTTTTT; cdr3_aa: CASSPQGSTGELFF
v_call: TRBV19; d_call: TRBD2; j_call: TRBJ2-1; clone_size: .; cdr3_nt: TGTGCCAGCGGTCTTAGCGGGGGGGCCCATGAGCAGTTCTTC; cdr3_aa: CASGLSGGAHEQFF
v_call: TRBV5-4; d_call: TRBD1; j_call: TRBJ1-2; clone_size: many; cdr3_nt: TGTGCCAGCAGCCCCGGGGACAGGCGGATCTATGGCTACACCTTC; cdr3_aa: CASSPGDRRIYGYTF
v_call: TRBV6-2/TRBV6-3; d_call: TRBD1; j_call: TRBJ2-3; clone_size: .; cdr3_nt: TGTGCCAGCAGTTCCCGGGACAGGGGGAGGTATCATACGCAGTATTTT; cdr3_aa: CASSSRDRGRYHTQYF
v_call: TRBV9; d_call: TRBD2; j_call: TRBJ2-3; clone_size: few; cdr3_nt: TGTGCCAGCAGCGCCACGCCTCGGACTAGCGGGTGGCGCACAGATACGCAGTATTTT; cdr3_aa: CASSATPRTSGWRTDTQYF
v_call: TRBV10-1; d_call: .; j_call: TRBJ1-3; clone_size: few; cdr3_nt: TGCGCCAGCAGGATAGGAGCGAGGCCTCCAGCCTACTCTGGAAACACCATATATTTT; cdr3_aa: CASRIGARPPAYSGNTIYF
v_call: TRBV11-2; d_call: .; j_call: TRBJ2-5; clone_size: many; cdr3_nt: TGTGCCAGCAGCTTTACTGACGGACGGGGTGAGACCCAGTACTTC; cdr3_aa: CASSFTDGRGETQYF
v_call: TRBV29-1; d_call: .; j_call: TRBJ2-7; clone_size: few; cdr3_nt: TGCAGCGTTTTGAGACCAGGGGCCCGTTCCCCCTACGAGCAGTACTTC; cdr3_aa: CSVLRPGARSPYEQYF
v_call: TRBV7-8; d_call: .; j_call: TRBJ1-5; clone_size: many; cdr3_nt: TGTGCCAGCAGCTTAAGGCAGGGAGGGCAGCCCCAGCATTTT; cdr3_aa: CASSLRQGGQPQHF
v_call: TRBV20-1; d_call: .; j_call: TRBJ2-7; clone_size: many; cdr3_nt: TGCAGTGCCCCTCTTTCCCCTTTGGACAGGCAGTACTTC; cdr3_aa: CSAPLSPLDRQYF
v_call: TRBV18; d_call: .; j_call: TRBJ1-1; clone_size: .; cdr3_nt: TGTGCCAGCTCGCCCCTATTGACAGAGAACACTGAAGCTTTCTTT; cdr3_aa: CASSPLLTENTEAFF
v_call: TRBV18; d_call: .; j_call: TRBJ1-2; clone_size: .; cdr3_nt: TGTGCCAGCTCACCCGGTCGTATTCTGGCAGGGGTCAACTATGGCTACACCTTC; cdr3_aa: CASSPGRILAGVNYGYTF
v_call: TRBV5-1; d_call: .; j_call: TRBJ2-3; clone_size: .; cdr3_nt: TGCGCCAGCAGCCCTACCTTGAGGGGGAGAACAGATACGCAGTATTTT; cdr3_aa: CASSPTLRGRTDTQYF
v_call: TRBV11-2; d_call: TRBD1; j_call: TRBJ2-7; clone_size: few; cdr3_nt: TGTGCCAGCAGCCACCACAGGGGACAGAACTACGAGCAGTACTTC; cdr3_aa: CASSHHRGQNYEQYF
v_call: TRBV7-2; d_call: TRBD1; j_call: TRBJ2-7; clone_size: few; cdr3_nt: TGTGCCAGCAGCCCCGCCCCAGGGGGCGGAAGGAGGGTGCCGTACTTC; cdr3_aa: CASSPAPGGGRRVPYF